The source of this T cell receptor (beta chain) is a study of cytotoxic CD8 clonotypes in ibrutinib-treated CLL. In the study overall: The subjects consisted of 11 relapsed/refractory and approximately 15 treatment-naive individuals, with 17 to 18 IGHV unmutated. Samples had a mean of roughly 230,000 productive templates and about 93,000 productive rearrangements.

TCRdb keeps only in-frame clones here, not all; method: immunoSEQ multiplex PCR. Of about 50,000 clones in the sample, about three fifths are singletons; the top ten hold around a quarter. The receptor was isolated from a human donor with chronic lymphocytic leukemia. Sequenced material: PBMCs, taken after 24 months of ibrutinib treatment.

Here the CDR3 reads CASSQEGGAPGLVQSGANVLTF. The CDR3 coding sequence is TGTGCCAGCAGCCAAGAGGGGGGGGCTCCGGGACTAGTACAATCTGGGGCCAACGTCCTGACTTTC. V usage is TRBV4-2 and J usage is TRBJ2-6, with 8 bases aligning to TRBD2. CDR3 length: 22 amino acids. The germline gives CDR1 LGHNA, CDR2 YNFKEQ. The trim removed 0 bases at V and 1 base at J, leaving 17 bases unmatched.